These T cell receptor beta chains were read from a single sample in a study of cytotoxic CD8 clonotypes in ibrutinib-treated CLL. Data came from immunoSEQ multiplex PCR; TCRdb stores just in-frame clones and leaves some out. The sample shows more than 200,000 clones, 60% to 75% of them seen only once. Sequenced material: PBMCs, taken after 24 months of ibrutinib treatment. The receptor set was obtained from a human donor with chronic lymphocytic leukemia. The CDR3 runs from the conserved cysteine through the conserved F or W. The order of the fields is clone size, V gene, D gene, J gene, CDR3 protein, CDR3 DNA. The D gene is left open where the match is weak. Where a row states a size, it is once, few, many or the class of an expanded clone; other rows omit it.

size: NA; V: TRBV6-1; D: NA; J: TRBJ2-7; CDR3: CASSGLTASAYEQYF; DNA: TGTGCCAGCAGTGGACTGACCGCTTCGGCCTACGAGCAGTACTTC
size: NA; V: TRBV29-1; D: NA; J: TRBJ1-3; CDR3: CSASSPGRAGNTIYF; DNA: TGCAGCGCATCGTCCCCAGGGAGGGCCGGAAACACCATATATTTT
size: NA; V: TRBV5-6; D: NA; J: TRBJ1-1; CDR3: CASSLPGTLNTEAFF; DNA: TGTGCCAGCAGCTTGCCCGGGACTTTGAACACTGAAGCTTTCTTT
size: NA; V: TRBV2; D: NA; J: TRBJ2-2; CDR3: CASRQDPGAGGELFF; DNA: TGTGCCAGCAGGCAGGATCCGGGGGCCGGCGGGGAGCTGTTTTTT
size: few; V: TRBV7-8; D: NA; J: TRBJ2-7; CDR3: CASSKHTEQQYF; DNA: TGTGCCAGCAGCAAACACACCGAACAGCAGTACTTC
size: NA; V: TRBV5-1; D: NA; J: TRBJ2-7; CDR3: CASSLEGTSSYEQYF; DNA: TGCGCCAGCAGCTTGGAGGGTACCAGCTCCTACGAGCAGTACTTC
size: NA; V: TRBV4-2; D: NA; J: TRBJ2-7; CDR3: CASSLGRTGRFDTYEQYF; DNA: TGTGCCAGCAGCTTGGGGAGGACAGGCCGTTTTGACACCTACGAGCAGTACTTC
size: NA; V: TRBV28; D: NA; J: TRBJ2-3; CDR3: CASSLVQASTDTQYF; DNA: TGTGCCAGCTCCCTTGTTCAGGCTAGCACAGATACGCAGTATTTT
size: few; V: TRBV4-2; D: NA; J: TRBJ2-7; CDR3: CASSQGIPNYEQYF; DNA: TGTGCCAGCAGCCAAGGGATCCCCAACTACGAGCAGTACTTC
size: NA; V: TRBV7-2; D: TRBD1; J: TRBJ2-1; CDR3: CASSETGVEQFF; DNA: TGTGCCAGCAGCGAGACAGGGGTTGAGCAGTTCTTC
size: NA; V: TRBV28; D: TRBD1; J: TRBJ2-7; CDR3: CASSLSRGTGDEQYF; DNA: TGTGCCAGCAGTCTATCCCGAGGGACAGGGGACGAGCAGTACTTC
size: few; V: TRBV4-3; D: NA; J: TRBJ1-2; CDR3: CASSQAGIEGYTF; DNA: TGCGCCAGCAGCCAAGCGGGGATCGAAGGCTACACCTTC
size: NA; V: TRBV9; D: NA; J: TRBJ2-6; CDR3: CASSVVHIGANVLTF; DNA: TGTGCCAGCAGCGTAGTCCACATAGGGGCCAACGTCCTGACTTTC
size: NA; V: TRBV29-1; D: NA; J: TRBJ1-1; CDR3: CSVEGRVNTEAFF; DNA: TGCAGCGTTGAAGGTAGGGTGAACACTGAAGCTTTCTTT